This section outlines one T cell receptor beta chain sequence together with its context. CDR1 and CDR2 from the germline V gene are MNHEY and SMNVEV (reference sequence). Trimming left V 4 bases short and J 9 bases short, with 13 bases between. The CDR3 has 13 amino acids. The sample comes from a study of cytomegalovirus exposure and HLA in healthy donors. Both 60 Vbeta primers and 13 Jbeta primers went into the PCR. Generated by immunoSEQ multiplex PCR, the TCRdb table keeps only in-frame clones and is missing some. The sample contains around 150,000 clones, approximately 76% of which appear only once.

The specimen sequenced was PBMCs. V is TRBV27 and J is TRBJ2-1, with TRBD1 as a possible D gene (6 bases). The TCR comes from a female donor in good health and CMV-seronegative. This CDR3 is CASSWGPFREQFF. CDR3 in DNA: TGTGCCAGCAGTTGGGGGCCCTTTCGTGAGCAGTTCTTC.